The TCR beta chain under discussion was sequenced for a study of blood T cell repertoires in COVID-19. For the study at large: Collection of acute and convalescent COVID-19 samples took place in the United States, Italy and Spain. Nucleic acid was either cDNA or gDNA, and it came from T cells, B-cell-depleted T cells, or PBMCs.

Authors' data handling: Researchers report that nucleated cell counts were estimated from reference gene primer amplification. Measured with immunoSEQ multiplex PCR; TCRdb has only the in-frame clones, and not every one. V and J calls and clone size are copied from that table; D and trimming were computed from the DNA. The sample has 50,000 or so clones, 86% seen once; the top ten hold around 23%. Germline assignment: CDR1 SNHLY and CDR2 FYNNEI. The CDR3 is 13 amino acids. V lost 6 bases to trimming and J lost 5 bases, with 10 bases between them. V and J are TRBV2 and TRBJ2-2; D possibly corresponds to TRBD1 (6 bases). Sequencing was done on a sample of peripheral blood. The receptor was isolated from a woman older than 75 with acute or convalescent COVID-19. Here the CDR3 reads CASRYRDTGELFF. The CDR3 nucleotides are TGTGCCAGCAGATACAGGGATACCGGGGAGCTGTTTTTT.